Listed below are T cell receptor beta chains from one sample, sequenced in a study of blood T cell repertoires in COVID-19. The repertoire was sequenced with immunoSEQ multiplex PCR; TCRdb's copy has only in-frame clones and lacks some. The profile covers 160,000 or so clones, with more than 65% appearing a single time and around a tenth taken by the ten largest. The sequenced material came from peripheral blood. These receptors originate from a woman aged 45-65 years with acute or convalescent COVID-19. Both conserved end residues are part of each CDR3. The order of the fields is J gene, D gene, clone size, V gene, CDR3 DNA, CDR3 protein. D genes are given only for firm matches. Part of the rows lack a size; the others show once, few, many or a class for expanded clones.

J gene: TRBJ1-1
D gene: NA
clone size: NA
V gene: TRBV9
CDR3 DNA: TGTGCCAGCAGCGTAGACGGAGGGGCACACACTGAAGCTTTCTTT
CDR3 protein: CASSVDGGAHTEAFF

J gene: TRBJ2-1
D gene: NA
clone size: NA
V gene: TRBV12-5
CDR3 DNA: TGTGCTAGTGGCCCAGACAGTTCTTACTCCTACAATGAGCAGTTCTTC
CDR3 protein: CASGPDSSYSYNEQFF

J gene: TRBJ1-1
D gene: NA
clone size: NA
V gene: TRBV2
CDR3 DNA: TGTGCCAGCAGGAGTGACAGTGCTGAAGCTTTCTTT
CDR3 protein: CASRSDSAEAFF

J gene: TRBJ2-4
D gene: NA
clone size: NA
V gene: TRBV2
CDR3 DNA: TGTGCCAGCACTCTCCCGGGGTCCTTAGCCAAAAACATTCAGTACTTC
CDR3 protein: CASTLPGSLAKNIQYF

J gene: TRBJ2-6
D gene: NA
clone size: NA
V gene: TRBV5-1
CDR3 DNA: TGCGCCAGCAGCTTGGGAGCACTCCTTGGGGCCAACGTCCTGACTTTC
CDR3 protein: CASSLGALLGANVLTF

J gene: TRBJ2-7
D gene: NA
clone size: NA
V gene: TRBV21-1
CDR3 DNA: TGTGCCAGCAGCAAAGTCGGGACACTAGCCTACGAGCAGTACTTC
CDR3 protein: CASSKVGTLAYEQYF

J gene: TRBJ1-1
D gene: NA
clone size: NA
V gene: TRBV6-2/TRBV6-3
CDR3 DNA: TGTGCCAGCAGTTACGTCCGGAGCAACACTGAAGCTTTCTTT
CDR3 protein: CASSYVRSNTEAFF

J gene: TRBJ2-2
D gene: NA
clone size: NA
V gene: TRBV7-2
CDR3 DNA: TGTGCCAGCGGCCTAGCATCAAACACCGGGGAGCTGTTTTTT
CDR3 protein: CASGLASNTGELFF

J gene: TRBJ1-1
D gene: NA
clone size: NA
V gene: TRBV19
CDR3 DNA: TGTGCCAGTAGTATCCGCCCGGGAACCATGAACACTGAAGCTTTCTTT
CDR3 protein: CASSIRPGTMNTEAFF

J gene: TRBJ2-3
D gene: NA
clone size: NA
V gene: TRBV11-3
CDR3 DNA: TGTGCCAGCAGCTTATATTTTAGCGGCACCACAGATACGCAGTATTTT
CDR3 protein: CASSLYFSGTTDTQYF

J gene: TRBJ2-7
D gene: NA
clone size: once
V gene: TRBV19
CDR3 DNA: TGTGCCAGTAGTATAGGGACAGTCGGATCCTACGAGCAGTACTTC
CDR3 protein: CASSIGTVGSYEQYF

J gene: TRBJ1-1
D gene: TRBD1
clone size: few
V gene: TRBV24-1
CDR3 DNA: TGTGCCACCAGTGATATGGCTGCTTCCCATGGACAGGGCAGGTTGAACACTGAAGCTTTCTTT
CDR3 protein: CATSDMAASHGQGRLNTEAFF

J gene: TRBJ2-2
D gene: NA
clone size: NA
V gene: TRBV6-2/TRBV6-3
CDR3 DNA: TGTGCCAGCAGTTACGGAGTCGTCTTGGAGGACCGTGCACAAAACACCGGGGAGCTGTTTTTT
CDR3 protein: CASSYGVVLEDRAQNTGELFF

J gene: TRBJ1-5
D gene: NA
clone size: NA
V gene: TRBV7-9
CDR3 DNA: TGTGCCAGCAGCTTAGAGGAGGCAACACCCCAGCATTTT
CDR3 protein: CASSLEEATPQHF

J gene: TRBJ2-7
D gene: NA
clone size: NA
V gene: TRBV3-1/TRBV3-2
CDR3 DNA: TGTGCCAGCAGAAACAGCGGTCCCAAGACTGGCGAGCAGTACTTC
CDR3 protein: CASRNSGPKTGEQYF

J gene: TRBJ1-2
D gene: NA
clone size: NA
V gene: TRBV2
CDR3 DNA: TGTGCCAGCCGCGGGGGGTCCAACTGGTATGGCTACACCTTC
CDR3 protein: CASRGGSNWYGYTF

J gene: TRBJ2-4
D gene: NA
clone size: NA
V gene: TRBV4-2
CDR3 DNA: TGTGCCAGCAGCCAAGAGGGCGGGCAGGGGACAAACATTCAGTACTTC
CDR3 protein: CASSQEGGQGTNIQYF

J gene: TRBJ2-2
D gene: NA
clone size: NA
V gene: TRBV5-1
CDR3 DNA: TGCGCCAGCAGCTTGGTAGCCGGGGGGCCGAACACCGGGGAGCTGTTTTTT
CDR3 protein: CASSLVAGGPNTGELFF

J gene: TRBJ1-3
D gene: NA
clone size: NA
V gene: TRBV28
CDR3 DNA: TGTGCCAGCAGTTTATCCACAGGGATGGGATCTGGAAACACCATATATTTT
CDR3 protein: CASSLSTGMGSGNTIYF

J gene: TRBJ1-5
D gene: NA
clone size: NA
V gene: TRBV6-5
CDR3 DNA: TGTGCCAGCAGTTACGTAGGGGCAGGCAATCAGCCCCAGCATTTT
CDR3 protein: CASSYVGAGNQPQHF

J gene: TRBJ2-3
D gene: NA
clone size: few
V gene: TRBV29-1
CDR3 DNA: TGCAGCGTCTCACAGGGTTCAGATACGCAGTATTTT
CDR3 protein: CSVSQGSDTQYF

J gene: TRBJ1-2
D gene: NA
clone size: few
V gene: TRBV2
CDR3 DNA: TGTGCCAGCTATCAGGGTTCTTATGGCTACACCTTC
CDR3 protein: CASYQGSYGYTF

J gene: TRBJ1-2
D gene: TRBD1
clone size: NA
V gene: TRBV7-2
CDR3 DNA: TGTGCCAGCAGCTCGCAGGGGGTGGGAGGCTACACCTTC
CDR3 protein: CASSSQGVGGYTF

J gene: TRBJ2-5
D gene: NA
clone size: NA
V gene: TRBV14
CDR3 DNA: TGTGCCAGCAGCCAAAACTTTCAAGAGACCCAGTACTTC
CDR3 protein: CASSQNFQETQYF

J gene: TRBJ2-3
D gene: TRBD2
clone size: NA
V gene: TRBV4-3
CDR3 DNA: TGCGCCAGCAGCCTCCAGGGAGGACTAGTCACAGATACGCAGTATTTT
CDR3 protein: CASSLQGGLVTDTQYF

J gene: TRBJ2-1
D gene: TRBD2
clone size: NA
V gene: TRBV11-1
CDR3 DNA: TGTGCCAGCAGCTCCCTCAGCGGGAGAGGGTGGAATGAGCAGTTCTTC
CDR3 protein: CASSSLSGRGWNEQFF

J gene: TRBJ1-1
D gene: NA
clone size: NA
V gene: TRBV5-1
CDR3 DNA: TGCGCCAGCAGCTTACGGGTGGGGGGTGGCACTGAAGCTTTCTTT
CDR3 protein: CASSLRVGGGTEAFF

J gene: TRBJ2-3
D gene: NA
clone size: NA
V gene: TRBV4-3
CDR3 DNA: TGCGCCAGCAGCCAAGACGGGAGTCCAACAGATACGCAGTATTTT
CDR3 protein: CASSQDGSPTDTQYF

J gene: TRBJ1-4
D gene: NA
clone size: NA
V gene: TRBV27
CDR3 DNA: TGTGCCAGCAGTTGGGGAAGGGGAGGTAATGAAAAACTGTTTTTT
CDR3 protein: CASSWGRGGNEKLFF

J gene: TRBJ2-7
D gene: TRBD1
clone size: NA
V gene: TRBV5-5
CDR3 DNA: TGTGCCAGCGGTACCGCGGCAGGGGGAGTCGAGCAGTACTTC
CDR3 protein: CASGTAAGGVEQYF

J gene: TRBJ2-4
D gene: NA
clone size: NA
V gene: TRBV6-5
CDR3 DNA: TGTGCCAGCACGGTCGGGGCCAAAAACATTCAGTACTTC
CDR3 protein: CASTVGAKNIQYF

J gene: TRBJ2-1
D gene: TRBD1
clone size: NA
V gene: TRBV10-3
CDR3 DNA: TGTGCCATCACTGAGACAGGGGTAGGTAATGAGCAGTTCTTC
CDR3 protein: CAITETGVGNEQFF

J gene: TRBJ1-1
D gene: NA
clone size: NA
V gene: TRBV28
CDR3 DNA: TGTGCCAGCATCTCAGGAACCCTTAACACTGAAGCTTTCTTT
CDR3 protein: CASISGTLNTEAFF

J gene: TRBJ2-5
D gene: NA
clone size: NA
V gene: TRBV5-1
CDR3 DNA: TGCGCCAGCAGCACCGGAGGGGGGGAGGAGACCCAGTACTTC
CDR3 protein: CASSTGGGEETQYF

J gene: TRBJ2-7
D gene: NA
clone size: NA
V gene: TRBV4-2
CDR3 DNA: TGTGCCAGCAGCCCCCCCTACCGGGATTCCTACGAGCAGTACTTC
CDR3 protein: CASSPPYRDSYEQYF

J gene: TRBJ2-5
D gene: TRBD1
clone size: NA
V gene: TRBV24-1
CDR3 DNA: TGTGCCACCAGTGATCCCCGAGGACAGGGAGAGACCCAGTACTTC
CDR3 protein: CATSDPRGQGETQYF

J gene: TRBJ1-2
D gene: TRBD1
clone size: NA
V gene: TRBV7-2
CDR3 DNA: TGTGCCAGCAGCCCAAGACAGGGGGCCGGGGGCTACACCTTC
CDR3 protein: CASSPRQGAGGYTF

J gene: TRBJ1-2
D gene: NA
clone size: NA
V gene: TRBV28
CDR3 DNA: TGTGCCAGCAGTTTACAGCAGGACTATGGCTACACCTTC
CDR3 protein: CASSLQQDYGYTF

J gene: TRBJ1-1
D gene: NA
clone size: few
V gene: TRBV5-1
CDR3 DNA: TGCGCCAGCAGCCCCGGGAACACTGAAGCTTTCTTT
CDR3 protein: CASSPGNTEAFF

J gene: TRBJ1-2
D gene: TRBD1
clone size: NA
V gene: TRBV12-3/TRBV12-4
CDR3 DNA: TGTGCCAGCAGTCCCGGACAGGGCGAGGGCTACACCTTC
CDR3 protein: CASSPGQGEGYTF

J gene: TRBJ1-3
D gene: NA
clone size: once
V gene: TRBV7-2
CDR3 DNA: TGTGCCAGCAGCTTAAATCATGGGGCTGAAAACACCATATATTTT
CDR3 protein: CASSLNHGAENTIYF

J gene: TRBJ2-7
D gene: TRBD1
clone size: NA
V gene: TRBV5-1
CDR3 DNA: TGCGCCAGCAGCTGGGGACAGGGGGCCTACGAGCAGTACTTC
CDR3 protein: CASSWGQGAYEQYF

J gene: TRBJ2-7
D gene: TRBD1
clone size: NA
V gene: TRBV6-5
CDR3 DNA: TGTGCCAGCAGTCACCCGATTCGACAGGGTTACGAGCAGTACTTC
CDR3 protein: CASSHPIRQGYEQYF

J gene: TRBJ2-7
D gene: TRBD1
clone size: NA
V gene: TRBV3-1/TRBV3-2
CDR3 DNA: TGTGCCAGCAGCAATGACAGGGGGCGGTACGAGCAGTACTTC
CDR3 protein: CASSNDRGRYEQYF

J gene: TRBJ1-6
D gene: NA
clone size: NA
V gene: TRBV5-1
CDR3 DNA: TGCGCCAGCAGCTTGGGGGCGGTAGGGGATCGTACACCCCTCCACTTT
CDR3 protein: CASSLGAVGDRTPLHF

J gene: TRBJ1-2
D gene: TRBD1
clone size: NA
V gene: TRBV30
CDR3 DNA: TGTGCCTGGCGAGGACAGGCCGATCGTGGCTACACCTTC
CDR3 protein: CAWRGQADRGYTF

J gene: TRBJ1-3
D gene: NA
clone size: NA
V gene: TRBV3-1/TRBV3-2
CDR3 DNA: TGTGCCAGCAGCCAAACTGGAGAGTCGGGAAACACCATATATTTT
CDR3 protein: CASSQTGESGNTIYF

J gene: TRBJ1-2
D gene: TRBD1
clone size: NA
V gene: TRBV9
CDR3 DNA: TGTGCCAGCAGCGCCGGGGACAGCAAGGCCCTCTATGGCTACACCTTC
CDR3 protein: CASSAGDSKALYGYTF

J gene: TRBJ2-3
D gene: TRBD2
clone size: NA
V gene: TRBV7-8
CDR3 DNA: TGTGCCAGCAGCTTAGCGACCAGCGGGGCCGGCACTACGCAGTATTTT
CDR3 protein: CASSLATSGAGTTQYF

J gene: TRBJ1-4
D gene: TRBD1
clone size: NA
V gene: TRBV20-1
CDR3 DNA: TGCAGTGCTAGTGAGACAGGACAGGGAAGCGAAAAACTGTTTTTT
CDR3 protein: CSASETGQGSEKLFF

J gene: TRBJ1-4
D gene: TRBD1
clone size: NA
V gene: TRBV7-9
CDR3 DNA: TGTGCCAGCAGCTTCACAGGGGGCGGTGAAAAACTGTTTTTT
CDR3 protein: CASSFTGGGEKLFF

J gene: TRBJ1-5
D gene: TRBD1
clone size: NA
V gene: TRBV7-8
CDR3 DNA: TGTGCCAGCAGCACCTACTCCCCACAGGGGGCTGGCAATCAGCCCCAGCATTTT
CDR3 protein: CASSTYSPQGAGNQPQHF

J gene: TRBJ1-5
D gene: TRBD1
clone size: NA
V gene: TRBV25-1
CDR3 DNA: TGTGCCAGCAGTGGAGGGGGCGTTCAGCCCCAGCATTTT
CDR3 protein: CASSGGGVQPQHF

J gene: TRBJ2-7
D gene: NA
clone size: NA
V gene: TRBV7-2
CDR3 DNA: TGTGCCAGCAGCTTATCGGGGACATCTTACGAGCAGTACTTC
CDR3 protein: CASSLSGTSYEQYF

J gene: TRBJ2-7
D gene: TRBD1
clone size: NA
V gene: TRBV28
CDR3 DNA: TGTGCCAGCAGTCCCCATGGGACAGGGGACGCCTACGAGCAGTACTTC
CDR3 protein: CASSPHGTGDAYEQYF

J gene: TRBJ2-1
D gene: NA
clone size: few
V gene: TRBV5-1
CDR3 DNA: TGCGCCAGCAGCTTGAATCCATCCTACAATGAGCAGTTCTTC
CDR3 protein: CASSLNPSYNEQFF

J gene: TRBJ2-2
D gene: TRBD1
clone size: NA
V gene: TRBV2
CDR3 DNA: TGTGCCAGCGGGTACAGGGGGACCGGGGAGCTGTTTTTT
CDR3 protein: CASGYRGTGELFF

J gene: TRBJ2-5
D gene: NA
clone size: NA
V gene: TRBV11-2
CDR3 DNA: TGTGCCAGCAGCTTAAGGTTCGGCGGATTAGAGACCCAGTACTTC
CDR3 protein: CASSLRFGGLETQYF

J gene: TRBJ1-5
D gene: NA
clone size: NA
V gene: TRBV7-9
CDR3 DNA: TGTGCCAGCAGCTTAAATGGGGCCCAGCCCCAGCATTTT
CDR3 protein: CASSLNGAQPQHF